This entry describes one T cell receptor beta chain. This CDR3 comprises 16 residues. With 0 bases removed from V and 0 bases from J, the gap between germline ends came to 11 bases. Germline V gene sequence: CDR1 SGHRS, CDR2 YFSETQ. This sample stems from a study of molecular identifiers for immune sequencing clone quantification. TCRdb independently ran MiXCR on the PCR reads; one entry per CDR3 protein. This sample has about 640,000 distinct CDR3 sequences, with 20% found just once. The TCR comes from a human donor in good health. Some libraries in this study had Jurkat cell RNA spiked in. Specimen: naive CD8+ T cells from blood, with Jurkat cell RNA spiked in. Subset defined: FACS-sorted CD8+CD4-CCR7+CD45RA+ naive T cells. This chain joins TRBV5-1 and TRBJ2-3; D not certain. In DNA form, the CDR3 reads TGCGCCAGCAGCTTGGTTGAGGTAACTAGCACAGATACGCAGTATTTT. Amino acids: CASSLVEVTSTDTQYF.